This entry features one T cell receptor beta chain sequence. Trimming took 0 bases from V and 6 from J, leaving 12 bases between them. Germline values: CDR1 LGHNA, CDR2 YSLEER. The CDR3 has 16 residues. Stable hyperthyroidism meant no ophthalmopathy within 18 months of follow-up. Patients were left out if they had other autoimmune diseases, uncontrolled infections, pregnancy or lactation. These data belong to a study of Graves' ophthalmopathy and Graves' hyperthyroidism. The TCR beta CDR3 regions underwent amplification from RNA transcripts. Second-round multiplex PCR followed a first-round RT-PCR using HTBI primers. TCRdb redid the calling of the multiplex PCR reads with MiXCR, one entry per CDR3 protein. The top ten hold approximately 6.5% of the sample, which has just over 600,000 distinct CDR3 sequences, 22% seen once.

This TCR came from a young woman with stable Graves' hyperthyroidism. Some clones in this sample may be carry-over from other donors' samples. Material for sequencing was peripheral blood. The chain recombines TRBV4-3 with TRBJ1-6; tentative D call: TRBD1 (6 bases). CDR3 region: CASSQDLWTVNSPLHF. The CDR3, as DNA: TGCGCCAGCAGCCAAGATCTATGGACAGTTAATTCACCCCTCCACTTT.